This T cell receptor (beta chain) is drawn from a study of T-cell memory formation after mild COVID-19. Study background: Each donor largely had its own TCR clusters.

Germline V gene lookup returns CDR1 MNHNY and CDR2 SVGAGI (reference sequence). V gave up 2 bases and J gave up 6 bases; unmatched junction bases: 3. The CDR3 covers 14 residues. Each CDR3 protein gets one entry after TCRdb re-called the 5' RACE reads with MiXCR. The table has fewer than 150,000 distinct CDR3 sequences, about 6.5% seen once; the top ten hold under 2.5%. General observations from the study: Pre-infection memory held some responding clones, suggesting pre-existing cross-reactive T cells responded.

This clonotype was seen at least ten times. Its antigen is currently unknown. This clonotype originated in an adult woman who had mild COVID-19 (a few samples of this study predate the infection). Cell type and time point are not known. The chain links TRBV6-6 to TRBJ1-4; 7 positions match TRBD1. The sample consisted of PBMCs or a T cell subset sorted from them (not recorded which). The CDR3 sequence: CASSYDRADEKLFF. CDR3 bases: TGTGCCAGCAGTTACGACAGGGCCGATGAAAAACTGTTTTTT.